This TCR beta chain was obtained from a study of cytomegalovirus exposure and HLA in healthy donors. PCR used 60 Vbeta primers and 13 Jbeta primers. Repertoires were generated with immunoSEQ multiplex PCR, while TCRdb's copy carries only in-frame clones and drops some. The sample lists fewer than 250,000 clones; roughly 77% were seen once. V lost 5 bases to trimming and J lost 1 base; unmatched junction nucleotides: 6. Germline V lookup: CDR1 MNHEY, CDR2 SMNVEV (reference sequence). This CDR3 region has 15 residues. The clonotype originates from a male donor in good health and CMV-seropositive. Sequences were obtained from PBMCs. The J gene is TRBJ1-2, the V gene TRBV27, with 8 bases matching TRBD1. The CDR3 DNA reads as TGTGCCAGCAGTGAAAATGACAGGGGTAACTATGGCTACACCTTC. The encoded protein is CASSENDRGNYGYTF.